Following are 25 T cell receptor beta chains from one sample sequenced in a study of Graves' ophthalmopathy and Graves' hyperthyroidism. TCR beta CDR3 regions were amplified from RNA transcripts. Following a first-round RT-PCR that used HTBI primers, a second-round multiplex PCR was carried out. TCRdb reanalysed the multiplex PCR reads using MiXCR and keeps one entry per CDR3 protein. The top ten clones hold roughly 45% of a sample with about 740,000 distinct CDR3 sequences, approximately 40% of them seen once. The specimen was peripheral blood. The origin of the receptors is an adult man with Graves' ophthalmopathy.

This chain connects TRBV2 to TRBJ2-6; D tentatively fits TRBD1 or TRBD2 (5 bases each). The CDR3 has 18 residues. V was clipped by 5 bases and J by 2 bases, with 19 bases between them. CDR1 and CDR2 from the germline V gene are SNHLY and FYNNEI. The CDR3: CASSSRDLLKTGANVLTF. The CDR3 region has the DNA TGTGCCAGCAGTTCCCGGGACCTACTAAAGACTGGGGCCAACGTCCTGACTTTC. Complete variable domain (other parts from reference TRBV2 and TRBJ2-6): EPEVTQTPSHQVTQMGQEVILRCVPISNHLYFYWYRQILGQKVEFLVSFYNNEISEKSEIFDDQFSVERPDGSNFTLKIRSTKLEDSAMYFCASSSRDLLKTGANVLTFGAGSRLTVL.

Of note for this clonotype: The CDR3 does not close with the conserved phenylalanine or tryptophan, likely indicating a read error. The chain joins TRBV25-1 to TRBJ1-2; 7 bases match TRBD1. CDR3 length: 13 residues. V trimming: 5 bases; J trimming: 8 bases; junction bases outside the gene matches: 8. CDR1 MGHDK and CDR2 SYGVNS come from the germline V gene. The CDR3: CASSRVPGQGYTL. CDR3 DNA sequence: TGTGCCAGCAGTCGGGTCCCGGGACAGGGCTACACCCTC.

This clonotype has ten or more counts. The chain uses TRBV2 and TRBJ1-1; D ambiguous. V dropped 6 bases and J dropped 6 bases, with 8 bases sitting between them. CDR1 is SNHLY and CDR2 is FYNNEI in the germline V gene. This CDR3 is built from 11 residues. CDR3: CASRSGAEAFF. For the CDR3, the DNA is TGTGCCAGCAGGTCCGGTGCTGAAGCTTTCTTT.

In DNA form, the CDR3 reads TGTGCCATCAGTGGAGAAGGGGCCAACGTCCTGACTTTC. It yields the protein CAISGEGANVLTF. The chain combines TRBV10-3 with TRBJ2-6, with D hard to call. In germline, CDR1 is ENHRY, CDR2 SYGVKD. The CDR3 has 13 amino acids. V was clipped by 4 bases and J by 4 bases, with 5 bases between them.

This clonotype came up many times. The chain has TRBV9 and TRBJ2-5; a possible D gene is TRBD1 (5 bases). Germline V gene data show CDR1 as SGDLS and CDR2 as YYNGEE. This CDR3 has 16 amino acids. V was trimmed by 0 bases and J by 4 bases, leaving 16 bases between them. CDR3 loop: CASSVDQGWAGETQYF. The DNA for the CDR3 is TGTGCCAGCAGCGTAGATCAGGGATGGGCCGGAGAGACCCAGTACTTC.

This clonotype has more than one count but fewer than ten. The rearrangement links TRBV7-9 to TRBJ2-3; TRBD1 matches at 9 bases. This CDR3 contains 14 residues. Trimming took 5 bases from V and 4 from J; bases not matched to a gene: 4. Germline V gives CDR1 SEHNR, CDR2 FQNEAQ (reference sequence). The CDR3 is CASSLGQGPDTQYF. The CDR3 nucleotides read TGTGCCAGCAGCCTCGGACAGGGGCCAGATACGCAGTATTTT.

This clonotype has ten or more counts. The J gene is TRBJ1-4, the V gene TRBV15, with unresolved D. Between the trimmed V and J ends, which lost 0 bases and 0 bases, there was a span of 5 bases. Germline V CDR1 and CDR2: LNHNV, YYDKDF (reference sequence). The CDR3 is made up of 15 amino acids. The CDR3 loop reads CATSRDPTTNEKLFF. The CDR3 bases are TGTGCCACCAGCAGAGATCCAACAACTAATGAAAAACTGTTTTTT.

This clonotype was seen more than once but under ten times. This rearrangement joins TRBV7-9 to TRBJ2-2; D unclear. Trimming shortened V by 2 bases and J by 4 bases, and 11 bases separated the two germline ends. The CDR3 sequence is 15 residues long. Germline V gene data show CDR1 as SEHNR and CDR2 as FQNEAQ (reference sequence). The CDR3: CASSLIVRGTGELFF. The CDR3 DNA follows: TGTGCCAGCAGCTTAATCGTCAGAGGCACCGGGGAGCTGTTTTTT.

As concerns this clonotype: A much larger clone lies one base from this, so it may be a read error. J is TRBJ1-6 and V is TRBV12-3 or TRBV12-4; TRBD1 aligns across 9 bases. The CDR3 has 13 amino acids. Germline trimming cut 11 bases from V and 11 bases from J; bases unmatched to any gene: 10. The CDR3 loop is CAGQSQGAAPLHF. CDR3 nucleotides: TGTGCCGGCCAGTCACAGGGGGCCGCACCCCTCCACTTT.

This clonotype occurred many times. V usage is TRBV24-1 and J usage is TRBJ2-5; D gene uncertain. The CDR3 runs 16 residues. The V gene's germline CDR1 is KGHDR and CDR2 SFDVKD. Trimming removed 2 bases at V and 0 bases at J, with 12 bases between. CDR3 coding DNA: TGTGCCACCAGTGATTCTTTCCGAACAGACCAAGAGACCCAGTACTTC. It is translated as CATSDSFRTDQETQYF.

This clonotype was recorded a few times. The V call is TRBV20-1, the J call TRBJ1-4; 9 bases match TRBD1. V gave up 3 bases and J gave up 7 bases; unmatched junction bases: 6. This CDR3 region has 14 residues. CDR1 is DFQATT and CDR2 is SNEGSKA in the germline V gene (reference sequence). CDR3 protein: CSARPGQGSEKLFF. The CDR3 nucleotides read TGCAGTGCTAGGCCGGGACAGGGAAGTGAAAAACTGTTTTTT.

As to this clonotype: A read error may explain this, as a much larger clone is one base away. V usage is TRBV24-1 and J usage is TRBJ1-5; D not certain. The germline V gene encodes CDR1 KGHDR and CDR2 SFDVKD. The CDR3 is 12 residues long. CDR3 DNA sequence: TGTGTCACCAGCAGCCTAAATGGGCCCCAGCATTTT. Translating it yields CVTSSLNGPQHF.

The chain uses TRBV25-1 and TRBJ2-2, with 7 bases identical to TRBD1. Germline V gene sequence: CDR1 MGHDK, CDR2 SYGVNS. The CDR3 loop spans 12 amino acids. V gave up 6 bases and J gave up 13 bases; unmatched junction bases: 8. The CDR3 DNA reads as TGTGCCAGCAGCTCTGGGAACAGGGGGCTGTTTTTT. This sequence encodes CASSSGNRGLFF. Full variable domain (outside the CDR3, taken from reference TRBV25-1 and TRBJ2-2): EADIYQTPRYLVIGTGKKITLECSQTMGHDKMYWYQQDPGMELHLIHYSYGVNSTEKGDLSSESTVSRIRTEHFPLTLESARPSHTSQYLCASSSGNRGLFFGEGSRLTVL.

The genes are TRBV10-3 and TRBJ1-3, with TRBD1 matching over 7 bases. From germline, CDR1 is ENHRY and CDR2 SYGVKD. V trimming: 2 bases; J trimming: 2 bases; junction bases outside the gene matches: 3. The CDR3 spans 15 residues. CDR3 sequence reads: CAISEDRATGNTIYF. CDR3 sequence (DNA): TGTGCCATCAGTGAGGACAGGGCCACTGGAAACACCATATATTTT.

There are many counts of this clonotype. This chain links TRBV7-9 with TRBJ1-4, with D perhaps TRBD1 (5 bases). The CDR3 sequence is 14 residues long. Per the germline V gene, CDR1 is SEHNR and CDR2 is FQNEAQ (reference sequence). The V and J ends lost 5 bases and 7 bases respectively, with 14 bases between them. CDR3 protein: CASSPTGFSEKLFF. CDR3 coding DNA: TGTGCCAGCAGCCCAACAGGTTTTAGTGAAAAACTGTTTTTT.

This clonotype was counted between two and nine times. The CDR3 DNA is TGTGCCAGCACAGTTACTTGGTACCAAGAGACCCAGTACTTC. Its translation is CASTVTWYQETQYF. This sequence joins TRBV7-9 and TRBJ2-5, with no clear D. Trimming removed 7 bases from V and 0 bases from J, with 12 bases in between. CDR1 and CDR2 from the germline V gene are SEHNR and FQNEAQ (reference sequence). The CDR3 contains 14 residues.

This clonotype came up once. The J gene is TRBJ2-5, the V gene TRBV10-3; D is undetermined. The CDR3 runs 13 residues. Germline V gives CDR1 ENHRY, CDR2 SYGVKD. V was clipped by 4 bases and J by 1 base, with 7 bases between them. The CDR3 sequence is CAISATLQETQYF. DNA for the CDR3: TGTGCCATCAGTGCAACCCTCCAAGAGACCCAGTACTTC.

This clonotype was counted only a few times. CDR3 sequence (DNA): TGTGCCAGCAGCTCCGGACAGGGATCAACCTACGAGCAGTACTTC. Protein sequence: CASSSGQGSTYEQYF. This chain joins TRBV7-2 and TRBJ2-7, with 8 nucleotides matching TRBD1. The CDR3 has 15 residues. Germline V lookup: CDR1 SGHTA, CDR2 FQGNSA. J lost 2 bases, V lost 4 bases, and 7 bases had no gene match. The entire variable domain, with the rest obtained from reference TRBV7-2 and TRBJ2-7, is as follows: GAGVSQSPSNKVTEKGKDVELRCDPISGHTALYWYRQSLGQGLEFLIYFQGNSAPDKSGLPSDRFSAERTGGSVSTLTIQRTQQEDSAVYLCASSSGQGSTYEQYFGPGTRLTVT.

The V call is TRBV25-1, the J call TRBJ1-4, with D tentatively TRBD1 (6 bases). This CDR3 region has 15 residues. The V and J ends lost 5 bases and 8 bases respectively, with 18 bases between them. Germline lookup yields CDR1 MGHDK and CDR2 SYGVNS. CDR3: CASSLGAGRVEKLFF. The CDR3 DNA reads TGTGCCAGCAGTTTGGGGGCAGGTAGGGTGGAAAAACTGTTTTTT.

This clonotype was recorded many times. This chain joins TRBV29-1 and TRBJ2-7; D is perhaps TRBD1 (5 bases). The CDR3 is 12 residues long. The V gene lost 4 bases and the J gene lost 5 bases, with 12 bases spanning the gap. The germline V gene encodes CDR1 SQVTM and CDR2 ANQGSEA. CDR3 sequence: CSVVGRAHEQYF. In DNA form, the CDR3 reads TGCAGCGTTGTCGGCAGGGCCCACGAGCAGTACTTC.

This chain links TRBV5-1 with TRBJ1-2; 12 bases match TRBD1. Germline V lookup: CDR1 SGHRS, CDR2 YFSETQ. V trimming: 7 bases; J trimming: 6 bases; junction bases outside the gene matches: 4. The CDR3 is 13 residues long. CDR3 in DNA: TGCGCCAGCTCCGGGACAGGGGGCGATGGCTACACCTTC. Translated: CASSGTGGDGYTF.

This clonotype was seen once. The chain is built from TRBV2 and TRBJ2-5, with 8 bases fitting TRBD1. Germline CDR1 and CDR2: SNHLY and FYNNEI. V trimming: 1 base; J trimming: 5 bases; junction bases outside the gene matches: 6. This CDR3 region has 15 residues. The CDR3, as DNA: TGTGCCAGCAGTGAAGGGACAGGGTTAGAGGAGACCCAGTACTTC. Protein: CASSEGTGLEETQYF.

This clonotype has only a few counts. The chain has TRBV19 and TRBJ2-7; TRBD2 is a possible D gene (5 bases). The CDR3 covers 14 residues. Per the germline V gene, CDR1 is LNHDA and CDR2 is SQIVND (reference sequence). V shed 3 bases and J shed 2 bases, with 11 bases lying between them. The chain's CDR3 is CASSIAAGTYEQYF. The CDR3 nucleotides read TGTGCCAGTAGTATTGCGGCCGGGACCTACGAGCAGTACTTC.

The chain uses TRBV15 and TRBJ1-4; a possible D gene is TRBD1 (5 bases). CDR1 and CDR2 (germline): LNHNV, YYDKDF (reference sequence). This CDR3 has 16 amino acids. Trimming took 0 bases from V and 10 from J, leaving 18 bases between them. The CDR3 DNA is TGTGCCACCAGCAGAGATCTCGGCACCGGGGGAGGAAAACTGTTTTTT. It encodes CATSRDLGTGGGKLFF.

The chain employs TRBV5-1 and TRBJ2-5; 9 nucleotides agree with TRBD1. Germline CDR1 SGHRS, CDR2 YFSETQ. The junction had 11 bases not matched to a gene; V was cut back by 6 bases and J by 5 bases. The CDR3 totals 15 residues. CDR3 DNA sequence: TGCGCCAGCAAAAGGACAGGGGATGTGGAGGAGACCCAGTACTTC. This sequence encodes CASKRTGDVEETQYF. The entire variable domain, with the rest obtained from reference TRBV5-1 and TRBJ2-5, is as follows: KAGVTQTPRYLIKTRGQQVTLSCSPISGHRSVSWYQQTPGQGLQFLFEYFSETQRNKGNFPGRFSGRQFSNSRSEMNVSTLELGDSALYLCASKRTGDVEETQYFGPGTRLLVL.